This T cell receptor (beta chain) was identified during a study of radiotherapy plus CTLA-4 blockade in lung cancer. Findings of the study overall: Clones derived from tumor TCRs expanded in blood after radiotherapy plus ipilimumab.

The protocol was immunoSEQ multiplex PCR, while the TCRdb copy is restricted to in-frame clones and leaves out a portion. The sample has about 62,000 clones, roughly four fifths seen once; the top ten hold about 3.1%. The CDR3 is 14 residues long. V lost 5 bases to trimming and J lost 2 bases; unmatched junction nucleotides: 4. The germline CDR1 and CDR2 sequences are MGHRA and YSYEKL. A note on this clone: Its cognate antigen is unknown. A much larger clone sits a single nucleotide away, making a read error possible.

It was focal radiation plus CTLA-4 blockade with ipilimumab that patients with chemo-refractory metastatic non-small-cell lung cancer received. This clonotype was sampled from a human donor with non-small cell lung cancer who had a complete response to radiotherapy plus ipilimumab. The chain carries TRBV4-1 and TRBJ2-3; the match to TRBD1 covers 7 bases. Sequenced material: peripheral blood, taken from a patient treated with radiotherapy plus ipilimumab. The CDR3 DNA follows: TGCGCCAGCAGCTTGACAGGGATCACAGATACGCAGTATTTT. Its protein is CASSLTGITDTQYF.